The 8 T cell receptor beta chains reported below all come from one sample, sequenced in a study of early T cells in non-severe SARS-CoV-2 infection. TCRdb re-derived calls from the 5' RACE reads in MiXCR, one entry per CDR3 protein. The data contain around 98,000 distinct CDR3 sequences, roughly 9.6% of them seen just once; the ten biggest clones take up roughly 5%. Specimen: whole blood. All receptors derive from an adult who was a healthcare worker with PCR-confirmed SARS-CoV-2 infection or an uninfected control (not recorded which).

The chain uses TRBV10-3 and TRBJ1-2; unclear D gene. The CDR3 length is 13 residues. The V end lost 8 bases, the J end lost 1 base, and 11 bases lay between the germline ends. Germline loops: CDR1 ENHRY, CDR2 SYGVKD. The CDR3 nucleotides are TGTGCCATCTGCCCTGGTGATAACTATGGCTACACCTTC. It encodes CAICPGDNYGYTF.

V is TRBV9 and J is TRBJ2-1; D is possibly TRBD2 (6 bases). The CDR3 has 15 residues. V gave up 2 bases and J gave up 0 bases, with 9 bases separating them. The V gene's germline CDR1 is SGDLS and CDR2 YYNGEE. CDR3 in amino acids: CASSVSSASYNEQFF. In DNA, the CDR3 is TGTGCCAGCAGCGTGTCTAGCGCCTCCTACAATGAGCAGTTCTTC.

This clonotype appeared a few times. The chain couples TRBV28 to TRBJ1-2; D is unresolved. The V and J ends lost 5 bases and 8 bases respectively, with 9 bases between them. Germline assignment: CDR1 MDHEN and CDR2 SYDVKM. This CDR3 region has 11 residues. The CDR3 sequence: CASSDQRGYTF. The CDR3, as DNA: TGTGCCAGCAGTGATCAACGAGGCTACACCTTC.

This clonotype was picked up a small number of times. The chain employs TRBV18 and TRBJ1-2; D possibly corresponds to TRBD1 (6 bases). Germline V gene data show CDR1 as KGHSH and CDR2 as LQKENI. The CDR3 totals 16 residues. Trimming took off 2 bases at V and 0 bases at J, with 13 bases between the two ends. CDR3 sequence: CASSPGRTATNYGYTF. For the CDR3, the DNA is TGTGCCAGCTCACCAGGGCGGACAGCAACTAACTATGGCTACACCTTC.

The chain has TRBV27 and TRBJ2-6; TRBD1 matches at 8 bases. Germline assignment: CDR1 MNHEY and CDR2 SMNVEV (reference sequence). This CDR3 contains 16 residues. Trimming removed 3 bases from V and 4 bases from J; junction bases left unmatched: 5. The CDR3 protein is CASSFQGATGANVLTF. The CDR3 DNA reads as TGTGCCAGCAGTTTTCAGGGGGCGACCGGGGCCAACGTCCTGACTTTC.

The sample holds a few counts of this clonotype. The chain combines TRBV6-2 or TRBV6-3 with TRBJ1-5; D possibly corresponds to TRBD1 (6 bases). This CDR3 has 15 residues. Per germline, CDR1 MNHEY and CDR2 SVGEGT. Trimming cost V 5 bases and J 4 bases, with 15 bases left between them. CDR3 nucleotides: TGTGCCAGCAGTCCTATAGGGGGGACAAATCAGCCCCAGCATTTT. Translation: CASSPIGGTNQPQHF.

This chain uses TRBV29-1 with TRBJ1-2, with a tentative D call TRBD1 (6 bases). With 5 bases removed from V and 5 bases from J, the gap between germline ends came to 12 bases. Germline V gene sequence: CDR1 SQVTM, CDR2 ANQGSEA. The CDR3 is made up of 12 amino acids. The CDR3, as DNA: TGCAGCGTTATCAGGGGTCCTTATGGCTACACCTTC. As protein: CSVIRGPYGYTF.

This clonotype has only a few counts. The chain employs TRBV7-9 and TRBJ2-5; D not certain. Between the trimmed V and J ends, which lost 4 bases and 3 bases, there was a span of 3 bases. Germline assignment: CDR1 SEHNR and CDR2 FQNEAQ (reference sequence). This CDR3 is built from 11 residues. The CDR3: CASSWKETQYF. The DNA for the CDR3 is TGTGCCAGCAGCTGGAAAGAGACCCAGTACTTC.